This TCR beta chain was sequenced for a study of CD8+ T cells in alopecia areata. RNA was isolated and reverse transcribed to cDNA, the sequencing template. The method was immunoSEQ multiplex PCR; TCRdb's version includes in-frame clones alone and lacks a portion of them. The repertoire holds under 150,000 clones, with roughly 55% as singletons. The treatment: oral pan-JAK inhibitor, 5-10 mg twice daily. From germline, CDR1 is GTSNPN and CDR2 SVGIG (reference sequence). V dropped 7 bases and J dropped 0; count of bases not matched to a gene: 12. The CDR3 has 16 amino acids. The chain links TRBV30 to TRBJ2-1; TRBD2 matches 7 bases. The TCR originated in a human donor with alopecia areata. The sequenced sample was CD4+ T cells sorted from blood, obtained at week 4, from a patient treated with tofacitinib. CDR3 nucleotide sequence: TGTGCCTCTAAGACTAGCCTGGTCAGCTCCTACAATGAGCAGTTCTTC. Its protein product is CASKTSLVSSYNEQFF.